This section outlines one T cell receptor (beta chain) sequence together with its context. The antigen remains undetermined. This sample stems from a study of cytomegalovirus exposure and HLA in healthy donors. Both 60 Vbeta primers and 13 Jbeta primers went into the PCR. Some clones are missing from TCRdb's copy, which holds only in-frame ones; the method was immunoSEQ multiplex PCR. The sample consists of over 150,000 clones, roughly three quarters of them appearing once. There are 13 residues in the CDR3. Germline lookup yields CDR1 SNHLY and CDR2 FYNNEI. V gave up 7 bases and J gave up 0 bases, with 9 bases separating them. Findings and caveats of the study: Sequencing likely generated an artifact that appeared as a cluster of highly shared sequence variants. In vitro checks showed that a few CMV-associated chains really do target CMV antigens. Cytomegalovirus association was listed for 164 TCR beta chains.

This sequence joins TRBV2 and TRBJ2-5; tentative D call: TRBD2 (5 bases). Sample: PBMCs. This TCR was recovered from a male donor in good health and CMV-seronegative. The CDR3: CASKREYQETQYF. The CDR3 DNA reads TGTGCCAGCAAAAGGGAGTACCAAGAGACCCAGTACTTC.